The clone carrying this TCR beta chain came up a few times. The antigen remains undetermined. The sample comes from a study of graft-versus-host responses after intestinal transplantation. At the level of the study: Every recipient had anti-thymocyte globulin induction and around 3 years of tacrolimus plus steroids.

Study-wide results and caveats: When patients had graft-donor T cell macrochimerism, their allografts held high graft-versus-host to host-versus-graft clonal ratios. Among recipient marrow samples, GvH clones were found; some appeared first in ileum or blood.

Using immunoSEQ multiplex PCR, the repertoire was profiled, and TCRdb retains in-frame clones only, with some absent. The sample includes about 93,000 clones, around 84% seen only once; the top ten take around 0.8%. CDR1 is MNHEY and CDR2 is SMNVEV in the germline V gene (reference sequence). The CDR3 has 15 residues. J lost 0 bases, V lost 6 bases, and 7 bases had no gene match. This TCR was sampled from a human donor who received an intestinal transplant. This sample comprised unstimulated CD4+ T cells sorted from spleen or lymph node cells, obtained before intestinal transplant. V usage is TRBV27 and J usage is TRBJ1-1, with TRBD1 matching 7 bases. This CDR3 reads CASSSTGTVNTEAFF. The CDR3 nucleotides are TGTGCCAGCAGCTCTACCGGGACAGTGAACACTGAAGCTTTCTTT.